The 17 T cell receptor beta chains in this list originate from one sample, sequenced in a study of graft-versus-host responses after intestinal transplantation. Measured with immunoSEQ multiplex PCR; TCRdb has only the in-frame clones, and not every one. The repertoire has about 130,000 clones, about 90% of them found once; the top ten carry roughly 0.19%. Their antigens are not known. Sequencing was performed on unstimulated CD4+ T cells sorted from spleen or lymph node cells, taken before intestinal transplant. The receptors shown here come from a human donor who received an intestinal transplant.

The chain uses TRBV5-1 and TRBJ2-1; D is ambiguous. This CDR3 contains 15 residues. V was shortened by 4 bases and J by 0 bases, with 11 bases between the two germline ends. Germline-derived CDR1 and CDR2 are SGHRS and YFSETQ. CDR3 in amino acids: CASSTGSSSYNEQFF. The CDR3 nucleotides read TGCGCCAGCAGCACCGGTAGCAGCTCCTACAATGAGCAGTTCTTC.

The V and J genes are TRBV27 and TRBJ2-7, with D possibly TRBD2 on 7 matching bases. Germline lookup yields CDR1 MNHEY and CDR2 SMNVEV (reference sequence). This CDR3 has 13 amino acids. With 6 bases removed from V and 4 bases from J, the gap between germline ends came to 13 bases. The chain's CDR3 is CASRPRGGYEQYF. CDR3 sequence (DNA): TGTGCCAGCAGGCCGAGGGGGGGTTACGAGCAGTACTTC.

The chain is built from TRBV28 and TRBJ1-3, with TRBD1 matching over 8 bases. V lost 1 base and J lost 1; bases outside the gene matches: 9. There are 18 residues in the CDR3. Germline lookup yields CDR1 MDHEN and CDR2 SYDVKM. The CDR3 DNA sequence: TGTGCCAGCAGTTTATCTGCAGGGGGCGTACTATCTGGAAACACCATATATTTT. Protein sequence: CASSLSAGGVLSGNTIYF.

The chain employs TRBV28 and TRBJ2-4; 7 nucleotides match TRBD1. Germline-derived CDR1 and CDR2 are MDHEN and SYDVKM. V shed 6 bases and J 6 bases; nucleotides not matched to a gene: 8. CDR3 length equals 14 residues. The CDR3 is CASSPDRVGNIQYF. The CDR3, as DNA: TGTGCCAGCAGCCCCGACAGGGTAGGAAACATTCAGTACTTC.

The CDR3 loop reads CATLTGSGANVLTF. The DNA of the CDR3 is TGTGCCACCCTAACAGGCTCTGGGGCCAACGTCCTGACTTTC. V usage is TRBV19 and J usage is TRBJ2-6, with TRBD1 as a possible D gene (5 bases). The CDR3 loop spans 14 amino acids. The ends were cut back, 10 bases at V and 0 bases at J, with 10 bases in the middle. CDR1 and CDR2 (germline): LNHDA, SQIVND (reference sequence).

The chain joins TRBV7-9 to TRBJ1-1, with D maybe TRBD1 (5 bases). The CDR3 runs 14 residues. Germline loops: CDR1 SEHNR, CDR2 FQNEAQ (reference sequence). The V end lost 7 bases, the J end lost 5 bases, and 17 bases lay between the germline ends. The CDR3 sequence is CASTIRDGVTEAFF. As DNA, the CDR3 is TGTGCCAGCACCATCAGGGATGGGGTAACTGAAGCTTTCTTT.

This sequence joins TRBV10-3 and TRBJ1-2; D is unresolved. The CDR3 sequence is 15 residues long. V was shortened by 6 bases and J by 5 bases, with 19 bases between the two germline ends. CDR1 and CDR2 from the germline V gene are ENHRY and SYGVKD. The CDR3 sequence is CAIRAGGGLLYGYTF. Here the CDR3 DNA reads TGTGCCATCAGGGCGGGTGGAGGGCTCCTTTATGGCTACACCTTC.

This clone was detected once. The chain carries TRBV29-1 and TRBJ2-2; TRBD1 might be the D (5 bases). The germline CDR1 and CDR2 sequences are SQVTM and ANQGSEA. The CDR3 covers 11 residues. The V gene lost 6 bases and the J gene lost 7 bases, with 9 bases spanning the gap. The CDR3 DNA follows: TGCAGCGTGGGGCAGAACGGGGAGCTGTTTTTT. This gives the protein CSVGQNGELFF.

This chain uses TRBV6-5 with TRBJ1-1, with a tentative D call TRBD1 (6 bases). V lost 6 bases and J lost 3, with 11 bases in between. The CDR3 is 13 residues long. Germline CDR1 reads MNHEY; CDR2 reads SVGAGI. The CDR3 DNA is TGTGCCAGCAGCCAGGGGCGGGACACTGAAGCTTTCTTT. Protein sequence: CASSQGRDTEAFF.

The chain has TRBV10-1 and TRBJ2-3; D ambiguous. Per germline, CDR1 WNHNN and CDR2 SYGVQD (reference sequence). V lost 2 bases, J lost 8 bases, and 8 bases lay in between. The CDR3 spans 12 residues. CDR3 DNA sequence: TGCGCCAGCAGTGAGGATCATCGTACGCAGTATTTT. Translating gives CASSEDHRTQYF.

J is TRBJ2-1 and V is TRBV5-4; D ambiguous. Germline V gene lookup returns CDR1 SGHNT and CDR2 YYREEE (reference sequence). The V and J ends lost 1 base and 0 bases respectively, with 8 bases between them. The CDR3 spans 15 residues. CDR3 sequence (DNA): TGTGCCAGCAGCTTGATCAGAAACTCCTACAATGAGCAGTTCTTC. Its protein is CASSLIRNSYNEQFF.

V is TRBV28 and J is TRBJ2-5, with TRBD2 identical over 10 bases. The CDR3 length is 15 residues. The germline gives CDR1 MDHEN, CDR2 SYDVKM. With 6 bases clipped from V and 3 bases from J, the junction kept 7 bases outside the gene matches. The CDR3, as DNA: TGTGCCAGCAGCCAAACAACTAGCGGGGAAGAGACCCAGTACTTC. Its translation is CASSQTTSGEETQYF.

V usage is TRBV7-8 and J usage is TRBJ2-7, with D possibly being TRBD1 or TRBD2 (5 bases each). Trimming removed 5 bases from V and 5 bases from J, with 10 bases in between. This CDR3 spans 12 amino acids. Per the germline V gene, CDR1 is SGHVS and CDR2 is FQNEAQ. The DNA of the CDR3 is TGTGCCAGCAGCGGCAGGGACGACGAGCAGTACTTC. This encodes CASSGRDDEQYF.

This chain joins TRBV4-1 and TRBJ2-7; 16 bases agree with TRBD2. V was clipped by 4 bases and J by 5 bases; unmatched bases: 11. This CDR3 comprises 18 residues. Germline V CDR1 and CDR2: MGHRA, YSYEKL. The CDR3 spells CASSPGLAGGPGRNEQYF. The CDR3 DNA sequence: TGCGCCAGCAGCCCGGGACTAGCGGGAGGGCCGGGTAGGAACGAGCAGTACTTC.

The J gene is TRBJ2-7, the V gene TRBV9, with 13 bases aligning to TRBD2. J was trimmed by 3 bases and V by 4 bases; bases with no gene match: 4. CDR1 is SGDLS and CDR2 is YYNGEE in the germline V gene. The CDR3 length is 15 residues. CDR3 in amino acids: CASSRGLAGDYEQYF. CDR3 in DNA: TGTGCCAGCAGCAGAGGACTAGCGGGAGACTACGAGCAGTACTTC.

The CDR3 DNA sequence: TGTGCCAGCAGTTTGACTAGCGGGGCAACAGATACGCAGTATTTT. Amino acids: CASSLTSGATDTQYF. The chain is built from TRBV28 and TRBJ2-3; 11 bases line up with TRBD2. Per germline, CDR1 MDHEN and CDR2 SYDVKM. Unmatched junction bases numbered 2, after V lost 3 bases and J lost 3 bases. This CDR3 is built from 15 residues.

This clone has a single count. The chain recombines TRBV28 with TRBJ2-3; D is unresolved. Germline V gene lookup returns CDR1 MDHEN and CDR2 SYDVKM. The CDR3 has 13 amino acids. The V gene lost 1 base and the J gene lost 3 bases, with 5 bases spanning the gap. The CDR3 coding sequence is TGTGCCAGCAGTTTATACGGGACAGATACGCAGTATTTT. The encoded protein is CASSLYGTDTQYF.